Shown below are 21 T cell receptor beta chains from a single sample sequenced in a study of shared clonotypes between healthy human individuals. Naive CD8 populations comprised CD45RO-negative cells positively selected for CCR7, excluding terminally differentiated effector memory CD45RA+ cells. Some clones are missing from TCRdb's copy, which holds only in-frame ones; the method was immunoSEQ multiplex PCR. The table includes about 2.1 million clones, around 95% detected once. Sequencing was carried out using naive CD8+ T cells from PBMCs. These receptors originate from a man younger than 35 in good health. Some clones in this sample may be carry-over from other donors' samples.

CDR3 coding DNA: TGTGCCAGCAGCTTAGATCCGGGACAGCTAACAGATACGCAGTATTTT. Translation: CASSLDPGQLTDTQYF. The chain couples TRBV11-2 to TRBJ2-3, with 7 nucleotides matching TRBD1. V dropped 0 bases and J dropped 3; count of bases not matched to a gene: 6. The CDR3 covers 16 residues. Germline V gene data show CDR1 as SGHAT and CDR2 as FQNNGV.

CDR3 residues: CASSVDPLSRAGTGELFF. CDR3 nucleotides: TGTGCCAGCAGCGTCGACCCTCTCTCCCGGGCGGGCACCGGGGAGCTGTTTTTT. J is TRBJ2-2 and V is TRBV9, with a tentative D call TRBD2 (5 bases). V lost 2 bases to trimming and J lost 4 bases, with 21 bases between them. The CDR3 length is 18 residues. Germline-derived CDR1 and CDR2 are SGDLS and YYNGEE.

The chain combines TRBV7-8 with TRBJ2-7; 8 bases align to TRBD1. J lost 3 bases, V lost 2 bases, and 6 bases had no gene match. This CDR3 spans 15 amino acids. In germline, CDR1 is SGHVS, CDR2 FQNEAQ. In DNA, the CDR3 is TGTGCCAGCAGCTTAAACGGGGGACAGGACTACGAGCAGTACTTC. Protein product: CASSLNGGQDYEQYF.

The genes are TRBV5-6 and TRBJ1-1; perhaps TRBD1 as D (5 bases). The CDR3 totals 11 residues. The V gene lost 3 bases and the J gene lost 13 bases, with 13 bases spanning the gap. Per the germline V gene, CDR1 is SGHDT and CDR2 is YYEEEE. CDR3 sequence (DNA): TGTGCCAGCAGCTATGGACAAGGAGATTTCTTT. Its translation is CASSYGQGDFF.

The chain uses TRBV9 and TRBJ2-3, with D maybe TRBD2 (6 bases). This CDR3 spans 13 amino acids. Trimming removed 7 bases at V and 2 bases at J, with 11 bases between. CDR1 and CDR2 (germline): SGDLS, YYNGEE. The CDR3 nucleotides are TGTGCCAGCGGGGGGTTAGCCACAGATACGCAGTATTTT. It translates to CASGGLATDTQYF. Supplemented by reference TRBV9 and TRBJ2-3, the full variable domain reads DSGVTQTPKHLITATGQRVTLRCSPRSGDLSVYWYQQSLDQGLQFLIQYYNGEERAKGNILERFSAQQFPDLHSELNLSSLELGDSALYFCASGGLATDTQYFGPGTRLTVL.

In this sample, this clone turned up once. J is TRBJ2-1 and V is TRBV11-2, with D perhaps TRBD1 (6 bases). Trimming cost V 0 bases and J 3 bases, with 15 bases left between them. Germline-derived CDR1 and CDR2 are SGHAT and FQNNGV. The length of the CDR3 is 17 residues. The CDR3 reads CASSLDPAGAFYNEQFF. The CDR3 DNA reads TGTGCCAGCAGCTTAGATCCCGCAGGGGCCTTCTACAATGAGCAGTTCTTC.

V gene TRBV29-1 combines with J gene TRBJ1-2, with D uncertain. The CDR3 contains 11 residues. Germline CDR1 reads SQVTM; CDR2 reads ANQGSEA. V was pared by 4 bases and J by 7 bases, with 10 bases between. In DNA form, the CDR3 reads TGCAGCGTTGTGGGCGGAAGTGGCTACACCTTC. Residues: CSVVGGSGYTF.

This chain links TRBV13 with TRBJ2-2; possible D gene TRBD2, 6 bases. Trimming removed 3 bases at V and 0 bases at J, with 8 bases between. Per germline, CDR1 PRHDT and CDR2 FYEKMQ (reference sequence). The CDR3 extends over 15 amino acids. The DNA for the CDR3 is TGTGCCAGCAGCTTTGGGACTGCGAACACCGGGGAGCTGTTTTTT. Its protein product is CASSFGTANTGELFF.

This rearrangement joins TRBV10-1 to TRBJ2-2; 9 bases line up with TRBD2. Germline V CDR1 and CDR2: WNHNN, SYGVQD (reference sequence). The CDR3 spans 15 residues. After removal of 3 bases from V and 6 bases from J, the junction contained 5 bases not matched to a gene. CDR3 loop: CASSELSGGSGELFF. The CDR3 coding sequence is TGCGCCAGCAGTGAACTTAGCGGGGGCTCCGGGGAGCTGTTTTTT.

CDR3 DNA sequence: TGTGCCAGCAGCTTCCGGGACAGGGCAGAAGCTTTCTTT. Translated, it gives CASSFRDRAEAFF. The chain joins TRBV5-8 to TRBJ1-1; 9 nucleotides line up with TRBD1. This CDR3 spans 13 amino acids. CDR1 SGHTS and CDR2 YDEGEE come from the germline V gene. Germline trimming cut 2 bases from V and 8 bases from J; bases unmatched to any gene: 4.

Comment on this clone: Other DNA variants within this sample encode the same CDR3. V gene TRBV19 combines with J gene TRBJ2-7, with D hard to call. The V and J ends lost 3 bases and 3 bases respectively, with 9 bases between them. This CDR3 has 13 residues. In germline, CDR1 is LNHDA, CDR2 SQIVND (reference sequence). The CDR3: CASSIGRNYEQYF. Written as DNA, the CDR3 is TGTGCCAGTAGTATCGGGCGGAACTACGAGCAGTACTTC.

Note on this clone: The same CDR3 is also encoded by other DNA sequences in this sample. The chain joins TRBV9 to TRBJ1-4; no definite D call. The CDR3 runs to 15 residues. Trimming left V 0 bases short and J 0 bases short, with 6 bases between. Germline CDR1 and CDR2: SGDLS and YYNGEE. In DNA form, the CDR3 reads TGTGCCAGCAGCGTAGGGGGAACAACTAATGAAAAACTGTTTTTT. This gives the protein CASSVGGTTNEKLFF.

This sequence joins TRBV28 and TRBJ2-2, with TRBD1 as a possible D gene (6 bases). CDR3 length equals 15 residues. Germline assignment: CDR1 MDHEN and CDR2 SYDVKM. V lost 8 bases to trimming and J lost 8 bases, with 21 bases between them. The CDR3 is CASRPGTPFLGELFF. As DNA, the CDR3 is TGTGCCAGCCGTCCCGGGACACCGTTCTTAGGGGAGCTGTTTTTT.

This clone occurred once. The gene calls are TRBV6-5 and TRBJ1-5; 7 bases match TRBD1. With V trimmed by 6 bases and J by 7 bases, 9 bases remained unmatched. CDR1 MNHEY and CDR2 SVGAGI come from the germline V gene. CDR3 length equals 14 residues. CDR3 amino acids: CASSRDRDQQPQHF. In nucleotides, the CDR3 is TGTGCCAGCAGCCGAGACAGGGATCAACAGCCCCAGCATTTT.

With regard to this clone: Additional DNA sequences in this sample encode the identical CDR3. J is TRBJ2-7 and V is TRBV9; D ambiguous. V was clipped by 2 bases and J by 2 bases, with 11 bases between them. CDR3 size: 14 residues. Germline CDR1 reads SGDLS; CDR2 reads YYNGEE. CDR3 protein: CASSVGGSAYEQYF. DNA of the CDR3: TGTGCCAGCAGCGTGGGCGGCAGTGCCTACGAGCAGTACTTC.

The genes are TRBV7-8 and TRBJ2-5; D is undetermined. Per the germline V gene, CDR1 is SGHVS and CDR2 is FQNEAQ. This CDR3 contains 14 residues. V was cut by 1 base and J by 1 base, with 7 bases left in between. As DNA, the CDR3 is TGTGCCAGCAGCTTAGTACTGAGCCAAGAGACCCAGTACTTC. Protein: CASSLVLSQETQYF.

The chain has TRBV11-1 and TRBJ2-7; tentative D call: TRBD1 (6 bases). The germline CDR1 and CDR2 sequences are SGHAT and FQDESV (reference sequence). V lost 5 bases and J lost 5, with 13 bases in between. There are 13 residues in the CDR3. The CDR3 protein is CASSNTGFHEQYF. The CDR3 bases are TGTGCCAGCAGCAATACAGGGTTCCACGAGCAGTACTTC.

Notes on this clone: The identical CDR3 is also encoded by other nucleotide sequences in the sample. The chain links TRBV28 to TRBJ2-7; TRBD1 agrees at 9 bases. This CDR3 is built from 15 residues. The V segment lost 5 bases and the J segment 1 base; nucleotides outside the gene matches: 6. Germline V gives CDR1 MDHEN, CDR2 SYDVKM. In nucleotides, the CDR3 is TGTGCCAGCAGTCCCGGGACAGGGAATTCCTACGAGCAGTACTTC. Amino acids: CASSPGTGNSYEQYF.

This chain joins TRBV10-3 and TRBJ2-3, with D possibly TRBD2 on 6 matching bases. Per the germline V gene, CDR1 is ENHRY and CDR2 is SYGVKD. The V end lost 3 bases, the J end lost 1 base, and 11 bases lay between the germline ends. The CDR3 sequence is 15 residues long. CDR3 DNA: TGTGCCATCAGTGATAGTGGGAGGCGCACAGATACGCAGTATTTT. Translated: CAISDSGRRTDTQYF.

The CDR3 DNA reads as TGTGCCAGCAGCTTGGATCTCGGGACAGCCTACGAGCAGTACTTC. Encoded protein: CASSLDLGTAYEQYF. The chain joins TRBV7-8 to TRBJ2-7; 7 bases align to TRBD1. Unmatched junction bases numbered 7, after V lost 3 bases and J lost 2 bases. There are 15 residues in the CDR3. Per germline, CDR1 SGHVS and CDR2 FQNEAQ.

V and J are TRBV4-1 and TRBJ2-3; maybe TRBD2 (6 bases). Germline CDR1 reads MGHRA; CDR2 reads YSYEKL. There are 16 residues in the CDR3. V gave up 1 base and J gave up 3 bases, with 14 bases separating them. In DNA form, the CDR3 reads TGCGCCAGCAGCCAAGTAGCCAGCGGACTAACAGATACGCAGTATTTT. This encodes CASSQVASGLTDTQYF.